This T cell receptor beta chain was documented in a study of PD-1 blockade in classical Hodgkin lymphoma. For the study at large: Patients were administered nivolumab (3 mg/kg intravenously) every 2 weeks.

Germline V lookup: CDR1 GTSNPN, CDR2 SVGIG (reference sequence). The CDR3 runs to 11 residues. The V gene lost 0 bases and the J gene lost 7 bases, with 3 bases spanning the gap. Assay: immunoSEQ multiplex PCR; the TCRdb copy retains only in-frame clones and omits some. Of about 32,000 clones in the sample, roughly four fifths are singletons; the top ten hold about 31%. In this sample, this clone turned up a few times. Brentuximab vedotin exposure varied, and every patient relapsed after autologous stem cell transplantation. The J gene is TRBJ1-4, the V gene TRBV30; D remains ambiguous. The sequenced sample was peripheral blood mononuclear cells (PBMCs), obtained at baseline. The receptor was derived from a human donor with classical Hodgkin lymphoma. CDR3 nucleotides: TGTGCCTGGAGTGTAGGTGAAAAACTGTTTTTT. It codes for CAWSVGEKLFF.